This TCR beta chain derives from a study of CD8+ T cells in alopecia areata. This CDR3 is 17 amino acids long. Trimming took 6 bases from V and 9 from J; bases not matched to a gene: 17. Germline loops: CDR1 MNHEY, CDR2 SMNVEV (reference sequence). Indicated treatment: oral pan-JAK inhibitor, 5-10 mg twice daily. As the sequencing template, cDNA was produced by extracting RNA and reverse transcribing it. Produced via immunoSEQ multiplex PCR; TCRdb's table is partial and in-frame only. The table lists more than 95,000 clones, roughly 58% of them singletons. This chain joins TRBV27 and TRBJ2-1; TRBD2 matches at 10 bases. The TCR was taken from a human donor with alopecia areata. The sequences come from CD8+ T cells sorted from blood, collected at week 4, from a patient treated with tofacitinib. The CDR3 sequence is CASRTGGSGGRGVEQFF. The DNA for the CDR3 is TGTGCCAGCAGAACAGGGGGTAGCGGGGGGCGAGGGGTTGAGCAGTTCTTC.